What follows are 18 T cell receptor beta chains derived from one specimen sequenced in a study of shared clonotypes between healthy human individuals. Repertoires were generated with immunoSEQ multiplex PCR, while TCRdb's copy carries only in-frame clones and drops some. The sample lists about 2.4 million clones; 93% were seen once. The sequenced sample was naive CD4+ T cells from PBMCs. Noted subset: CD45RA+ positively selected. Receptor source: a man younger than 30 in good health. Some clones in this sample may be carry-over from other donors' samples.

The genes are TRBV6-1 and TRBJ2-7; 14 bases are shared with TRBD2. This CDR3 is 13 amino acids long. Germline loops: CDR1 MNHNS, CDR2 SASEGT. V lost 10 bases to trimming and J lost 6 bases; unmatched junction nucleotides: 5. This CDR3 reads CATRLAGGSEQYF. The CDR3 DNA reads as TGTGCCACCAGACTAGCGGGAGGGAGCGAGCAGTACTTC.

CDR3 DNA sequence: TGTGCCAGCAGCCAAGATTGGCGGGAGAGGTCCCAGTACTTC. This gives the protein CASSQDWRERSQYF. V and J are TRBV14 and TRBJ2-5; 7 bases are a match to TRBD2. The CDR3 loop spans 14 amino acids. V trimming: 0 bases; J trimming: 9 bases; junction bases outside the gene matches: 7. CDR1 and CDR2 from the germline V gene are SGHDN and FVKESK.

The V and J genes are TRBV7-2 and TRBJ2-2; the D is unclear. The V end lost 5 bases, the J end lost 1 base, and 11 bases lay between the germline ends. The germline V gene has CDR1 SGHTA and CDR2 FQGNSA. This CDR3 contains 15 residues. The CDR3 sequence: CASSPQAVNTGELFF. The CDR3 DNA reads as TGTGCCAGCAGCCCCCAGGCGGTGAACACCGGGGAGCTGTTTTTT.

The rearrangement joins TRBV6-1 to TRBJ2-1, with D unresolved. The CDR3 is 16 amino acids. The germline V gene encodes CDR1 MNHNS and CDR2 SASEGT. V was cut by 3 bases and J by 0 bases, with 12 bases left in between. CDR3 residues: CASSERTDHSYNEQFF. CDR3 nucleotide sequence: TGTGCCAGCAGTGAGAGGACCGACCACTCCTACAATGAGCAGTTCTTC.

This sequence joins TRBV6-5 and TRBJ2-1, with a possible D match to TRBD1 (6 bases). Trimming cost V 6 bases and J 7 bases, with 10 bases left between them. Germline CDR1 is MNHEY and CDR2 is SVGAGI. The CDR3 runs 12 residues. The DNA for the CDR3 is TGTGCCAGCAGGCGAACAGGGAATGAGCAGTTCTTC. Translation: CASRRTGNEQFF.

The chain employs TRBV28 and TRBJ2-7; D perhaps matches TRBD2 (5 bases). V lost 6 bases, J lost 7 bases, and 13 bases lay in between. The CDR3 runs to 12 residues. The germline gives CDR1 MDHEN, CDR2 SYDVKM. CDR3 amino acids: CASRRLEGEQYF. CDR3 DNA: TGTGCCAGCAGACGCTTAGAGGGTGAGCAGTACTTC.

This sequence joins TRBV11-2 and TRBJ2-5; D is uncertain. The CDR3 is 15 amino acids. Germline values: CDR1 SGHAT, CDR2 FQNNGV. V lost 1 base to trimming and J lost 2 bases, with 11 bases between them. In DNA, the CDR3 is TGTGCCAGCAGCTTAGTAGGGCTTATTCAAGAGACCCAGTACTTC. It yields the protein CASSLVGLIQETQYF.

This chain joins TRBV19 and TRBJ1-5; 7 nucleotides agree with TRBD1. Germline assignment: CDR1 LNHDA and CDR2 SQIVND (reference sequence). The CDR3 length is 17 residues. V shed 1 base and J 3 bases; nucleotides not matched to a gene: 9. This CDR3 reads CASSIGRGGQLNQPQHF. The CDR3 nucleotides are TGTGCCAGTAGTATAGGGAGGGGGGGACAGCTCAATCAGCCCCAGCATTTT.

V usage is TRBV18 and J usage is TRBJ2-4, with unresolved D. Germline V CDR1 and CDR2: KGHSH, LQKENI. V was shortened by 4 bases and J by 7 bases, with 8 bases between the two germline ends. The CDR3 is 12 residues long. CDR3 in amino acids: CASSLGRNIQYF. The CDR3, as DNA: TGTGCCAGCTCACTTGGTCGGAACATTCAGTACTTC. Full variable domain (missing parts from reference TRBV18 and TRBJ2-4): NAGVMQNPRHLVRRRGQEARLRCSPMKGHSHVYWYRQLPEEGLKFMVYLQKENIIDESGMPKERFSAEFPKEGPSILRIQQVVRGDSAAYFCASSLGRNIQYFGAGTRLSVL.

The rearrangement joins TRBV6-5 to TRBJ1-1, with D possibly TRBD1 on 5 matching bases. The CDR3 runs to 13 residues. From germline, CDR1 is MNHEY and CDR2 SVGAGI. Trimming removed 2 bases from V and 7 bases from J, with 11 bases in between. The CDR3 DNA is TGTGCCAGCAGTTACAACACGGGGGGTGAAGCTTTCTTT. Protein sequence: CASSYNTGGEAFF.

The rearrangement links TRBV5-1 to TRBJ2-5; 11 nucleotides agree with TRBD1. Losses at the gene ends were 0 bases for V and 5 bases for J; bases not matched to a gene: 6. This CDR3 has 16 amino acids. Germline V gene sequence: CDR1 SGHRS, CDR2 YFSETQ. CDR3 sequence reads: CASSLGGQGALETQYF. The CDR3 nucleotides are TGCGCCAGCAGCTTGGGCGGACAGGGGGCTCTTGAGACCCAGTACTTC.

V and J are TRBV4-2 and TRBJ2-6; 7 bases fit TRBD1. Germline lookup yields CDR1 LGHNA and CDR2 YNFKEQ. V lost 0 bases to trimming and J lost 3 bases; unmatched junction nucleotides: 8. The CDR3 totals 18 residues. The CDR3 protein is CASSQDWAGGFGANVLTF. The CDR3 DNA follows: TGTGCCAGCAGCCAAGATTGGGCAGGGGGATTTGGGGCCAACGTCCTGACTTTC.

V and J are TRBV7-8 and TRBJ2-5; 8 bases are a match to TRBD1. The ends lost 3 bases at V and 11 bases at J; junction bases unmatched: 5. The V gene's germline CDR1 is SGHVS and CDR2 FQNEAQ. The CDR3 totals 12 residues. The CDR3 DNA reads as TGTGCCAGCAGCTTCCCAGGGGGCCAGCAGTACTTC. The encoded protein is CASSFPGGQQYF.

The CDR3 nucleotides read TGTGCCATCAGTGAGTCCGGCAGCTGGAGCACAGATACGCAGTATTTT. Translated, it gives CAISESGSWSTDTQYF. V and J are TRBV10-3 and TRBJ2-3; D unclear. This CDR3 is built from 16 residues. Germline V CDR1 and CDR2: ENHRY, SYGVKD. With 0 bases removed from V and 0 bases from J, the gap between germline ends came to 10 bases.

J is TRBJ2-1 and V is TRBV2; possible D gene TRBD2, 6 bases. CDR3 length equals 16 residues. Germline lookup yields CDR1 SNHLY and CDR2 FYNNEI. Trimming cost V 6 bases and J 8 bases, with 23 bases left between them. The CDR3 sequence is CASSDPRRGSIDEQFF. CDR3 sequence (DNA): TGTGCCAGCAGCGATCCTCGACGGGGGTCTATAGATGAGCAGTTCTTC.

The rearrangement links TRBV6-6 to TRBJ2-5; TRBD2 is a possible D gene (6 bases). In germline, CDR1 is MNHNY, CDR2 SVGAGI (reference sequence). This CDR3 region has 15 residues. The V and J ends lost 0 bases and 4 bases respectively, with 12 bases between them. CDR3 amino acids: CASSYSSWRGETQYF. The CDR3 DNA is TGTGCCAGCAGTTACTCGTCGTGGAGGGGAGAGACCCAGTACTTC.

The V call is TRBV9, the J call TRBJ2-7, with 10 bases aligning to TRBD2. The CDR3 sequence is 16 residues long. Per the germline V gene, CDR1 is SGDLS and CDR2 is YYNGEE. The trim removed 0 bases at V and 2 bases at J, leaving 5 bases unmatched. The chain's CDR3 is CASSVAPLAGTYEQYF. Here the CDR3 DNA reads TGTGCCAGCAGCGTAGCCCCACTAGCGGGGACCTACGAGCAGTACTTC. The whole variable domain, remainder taken from reference TRBV9 and TRBJ2-7, is DSGVTQTPKHLITATGQRVTLRCSPRSGDLSVYWYQQSLDQGLQFLIQYYNGEERAKGNILERFSAQQFPDLHSELNLSSLELGDSALYFCASSVAPLAGTYEQYFGPGTRLTVT.

V is TRBV7-8 and J is TRBJ2-7, with D tentatively TRBD1 (6 bases). The CDR3 covers 14 residues. V was pared by 4 bases and J by 4 bases, with 14 bases between. The germline gives CDR1 SGHVS, CDR2 FQNEAQ. As DNA, the CDR3 is TGTGCCAGCAGCTCCGACAGGAACATGTACGAGCAGTACTTC. Protein product: CASSSDRNMYEQYF.